This T cell receptor (beta chain) was recorded in a study of blood T cell repertoires in COVID-19. Under the authors' procedure: Amplification of reference gene primers provided the estimated nucleated cell counts. Generated by immunoSEQ multiplex PCR, the TCRdb table keeps only in-frame clones and is missing some. Clonal size and the V and J genes are those of that table, whereas D and trimming came from the DNA. Among more than 95,000 clones, 80% were seen once, and the ten largest hold roughly 25%. Trimming removed 3 bases from V and 7 bases from J, with 10 bases in between. The CDR3 consists of 12 residues. From germline, CDR1 is MDHEN and CDR2 SYDVKM.

This rearrangement joins TRBV28 to TRBJ2-7, with a possible D match to TRBD1 (5 bases). The sample taken for sequencing was peripheral blood. The receptor comes from a human donor in a cohort sampled during active COVID-19. Written as DNA, the CDR3 is TGTGCCAGCAGTTTGAAGGGGTGGGAGCAGTACTTC. It translates to CASSLKGWEQYF.